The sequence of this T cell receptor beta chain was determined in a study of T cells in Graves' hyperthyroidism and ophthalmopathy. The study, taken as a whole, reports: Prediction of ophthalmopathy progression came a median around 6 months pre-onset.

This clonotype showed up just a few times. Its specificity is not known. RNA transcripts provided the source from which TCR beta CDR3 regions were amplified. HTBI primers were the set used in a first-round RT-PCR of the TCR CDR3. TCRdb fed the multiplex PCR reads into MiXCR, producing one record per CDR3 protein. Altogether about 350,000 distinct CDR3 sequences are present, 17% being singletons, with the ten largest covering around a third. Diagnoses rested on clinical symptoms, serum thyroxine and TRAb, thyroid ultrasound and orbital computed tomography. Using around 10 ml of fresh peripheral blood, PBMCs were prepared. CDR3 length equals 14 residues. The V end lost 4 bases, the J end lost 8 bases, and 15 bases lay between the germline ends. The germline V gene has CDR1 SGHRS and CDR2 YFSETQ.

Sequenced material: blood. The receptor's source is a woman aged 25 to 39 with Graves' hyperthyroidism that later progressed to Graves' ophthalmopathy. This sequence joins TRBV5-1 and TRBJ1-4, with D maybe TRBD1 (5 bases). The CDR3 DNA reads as TGCGCCAGCAGCGGGGACCCCGGAGGAGAAAAACTGTTTTTT. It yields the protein CASSGDPGGEKLFF.